The clone carrying this T cell receptor (beta chain) has just a few counts. Antigen specificity is unknown. This entry comes from a study of blood T cells in healthy people across ages. Together with a sample-barcoded 5' primer, a J-beta primer mix was included in a second PCR lasting roughly 6 to 12 cycles. Every cDNA molecule carried a tag from a template-switch adaptor bearing 12 random nucleotides. Via MiXCR, TCRdb re-called the 5' RACE reads, giving one row per CDR3 protein. The table lists approximately 2,000,000 distinct CDR3 sequences, 39% of them singletons, with roughly 24% in the top ten. No fewer than 5.5 micrograms of total RNA were isolated from every sample. CDR3 length: 15 residues. Per the germline V gene, CDR1 is LGHNA and CDR2 is YNFKEQ. Study-level findings and limits: Older individuals had lower TCR beta diversity per million T cells (the decline was roughly linear).

This receptor was identified in a human donor in good health. This chain connects TRBV4-2 to TRBJ2-4, with D possibly matching TRBD1 (6 bases). The J call may be mistaken, given a closer DNA end match to TRBJ2-7. Material for sequencing was blood. The CDR3 coding sequence is TGTGCCAGCAGCCAAGATCTTACAGGGAAGGACGAGCAGTACTTC. Protein: CASSQDLTGKDEQYF.